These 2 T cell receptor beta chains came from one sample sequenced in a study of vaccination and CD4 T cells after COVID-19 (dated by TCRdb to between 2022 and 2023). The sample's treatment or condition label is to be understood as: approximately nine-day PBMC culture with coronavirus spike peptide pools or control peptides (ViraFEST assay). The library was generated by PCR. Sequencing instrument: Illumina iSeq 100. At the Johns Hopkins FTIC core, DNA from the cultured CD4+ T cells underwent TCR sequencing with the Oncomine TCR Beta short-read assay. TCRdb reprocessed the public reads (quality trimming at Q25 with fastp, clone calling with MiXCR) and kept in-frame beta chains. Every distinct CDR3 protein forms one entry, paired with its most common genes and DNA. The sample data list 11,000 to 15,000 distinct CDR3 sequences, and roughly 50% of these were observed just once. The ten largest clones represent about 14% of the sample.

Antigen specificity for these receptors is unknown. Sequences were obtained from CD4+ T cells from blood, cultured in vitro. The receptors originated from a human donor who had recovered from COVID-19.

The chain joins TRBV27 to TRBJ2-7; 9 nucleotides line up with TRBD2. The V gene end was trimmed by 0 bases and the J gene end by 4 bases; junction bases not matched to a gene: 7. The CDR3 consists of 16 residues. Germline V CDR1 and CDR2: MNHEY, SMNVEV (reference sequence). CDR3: CASSLSVTSGKYEQYF. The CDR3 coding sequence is TGTGCCAGCAGTTTATCTGTGACTAGCGGAAAATACGAGCAGTACTTC.

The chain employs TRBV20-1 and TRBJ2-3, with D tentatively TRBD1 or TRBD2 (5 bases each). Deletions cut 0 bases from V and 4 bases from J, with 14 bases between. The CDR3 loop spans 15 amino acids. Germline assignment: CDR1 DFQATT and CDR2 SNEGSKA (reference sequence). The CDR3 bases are TGCAGTGCTAGAGACCAGGGACGGAGGTCAGATACGCAGTATTTT. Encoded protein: CSARDQGRRSDTQYF.